This entry concerns a single T cell receptor beta chain. Its target is not known. The data were obtained in a study of radiation and T cells in renal cell carcinoma. Points from the study as a whole: Dominant CDR3 motifs were more common in irradiated tumors than controls. In blood, top tumor clones expanded by 2 weeks, shrinking by 4.

Treatment of the sample: 15 Gy SBRT to primary tumor, nephrectomy 4 weeks later. Nephrectomy followed 15 Gy stereotactic body radiation by 4 weeks. The table came from immunoSEQ multiplex PCR; TCRdb's copy has only in-frame clones and leaves some out. Counted here are around 20,000 clones, around 47% occurring once; the ten biggest clones make up approximately 16%. The germline V gene encodes CDR1 LNHDA and CDR2 SQIVND (reference sequence). There are 13 residues in the CDR3. Trimming took off 3 bases at V and 5 bases at J, with 8 bases between the two ends. The receptor comes from a woman aged 45-65 years with renal cell carcinoma. The material sequenced was tumor tissue, taken from a patient whose treatment included radiotherapy and nephrectomy. The chain has TRBV19 and TRBJ1-5; D unclear. This chain's CDR3 is CASSMTLDQPQHF. CDR3 DNA sequence: TGTGCCAGTAGTATGACGCTAGATCAGCCCCAGCATTTT.